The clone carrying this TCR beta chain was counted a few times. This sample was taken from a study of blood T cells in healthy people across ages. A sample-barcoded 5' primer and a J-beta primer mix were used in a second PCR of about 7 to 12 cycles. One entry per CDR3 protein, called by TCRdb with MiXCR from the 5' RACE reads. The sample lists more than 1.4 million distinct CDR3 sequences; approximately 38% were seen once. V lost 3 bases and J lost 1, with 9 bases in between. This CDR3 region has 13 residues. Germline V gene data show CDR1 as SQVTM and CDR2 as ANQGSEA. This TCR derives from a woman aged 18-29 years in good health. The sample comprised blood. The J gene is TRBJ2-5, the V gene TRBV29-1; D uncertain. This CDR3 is CSVDDPSQETQYF. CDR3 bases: TGCAGCGTTGATGACCCCTCCCAAGAGACCCAGTACTTC.